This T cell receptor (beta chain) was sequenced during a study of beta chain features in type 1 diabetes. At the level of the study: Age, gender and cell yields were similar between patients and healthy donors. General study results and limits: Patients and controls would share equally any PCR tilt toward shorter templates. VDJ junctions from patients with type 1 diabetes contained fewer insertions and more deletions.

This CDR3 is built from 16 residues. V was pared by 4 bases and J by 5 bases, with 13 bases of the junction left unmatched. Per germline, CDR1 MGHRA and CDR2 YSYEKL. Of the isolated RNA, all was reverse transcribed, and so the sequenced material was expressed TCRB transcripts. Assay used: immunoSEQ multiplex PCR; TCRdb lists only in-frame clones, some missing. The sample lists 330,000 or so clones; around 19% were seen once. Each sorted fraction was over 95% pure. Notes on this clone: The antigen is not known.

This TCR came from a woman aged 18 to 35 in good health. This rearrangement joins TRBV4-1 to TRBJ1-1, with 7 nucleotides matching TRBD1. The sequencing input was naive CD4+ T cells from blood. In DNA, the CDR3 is TGCGCCAGCAGCCGGCCACGGGCAGGGGGAAGGACTGAAGCTTTCTTT. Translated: CASSRPRAGGRTEAFF.